A selection of T cell receptor beta chains follows, all from one sample in a study of blood T cell repertoires in COVID-19. The repertoire was sequenced with immunoSEQ multiplex PCR; TCRdb's copy has only in-frame clones and lacks some. The sample gives about 110,000 clones, 87% of which show up once; roughly 4.9% is in the top ten. The sample taken for sequencing was peripheral blood. These receptors were taken from a human donor in a cohort sampled during active COVID-19. Each CDR3 is given with its conserved first and last residue. The D gene is left open where the match is weak. Only some rows state a clone size, as once, few, many or a class for expanded clones.

d_call	v_call	clone_size	j_call	cdr3_aa	cdr3_nt
-	TRBV4-1	-	TRBJ2-7	CASSHPNREEQYF	TGCGCCAGCAGCCACCCCAACAGGGAGGAGCAGTACTTC
TRBD1	TRBV9	-	TRBJ2-6	CASSVEGATGANVLTF	TGTGCCAGCAGCGTAGAGGGGGCTACTGGGGCCAACGTCCTGACTTTC
-	TRBV18	-	TRBJ2-3	CASSPQRTGEAGVTDTQYF	TGTGCCAGCTCACCACAACGGACAGGGGAAGCGGGAGTCACAGATACGCAGTATTTT
TRBD2	TRBV5-1	-	TRBJ2-7	CASSYRGLAGDEQYF	TGCGCCAGCAGCTACCGGGGACTAGCGGGAGACGAGCAGTACTTC
-	TRBV14	-	TRBJ2-7	CASSQRGNSHEQYF	TGTGCCAGCAGCCAACGGGGGAACAGCCACGAGCAGTACTTC
TRBD1	TRBV6-5	-	TRBJ1-1	CASLDSGGTEAFF	TGTGCCAGTCTTGATTCAGGGGGCACTGAAGCTTTCTTT
TRBD1	TRBV29-1	-	TRBJ1-1	CSVLGTGNTEAFF	TGCAGCGTTCTTGGGACAGGAAACACTGAAGCTTTCTTT
TRBD1	TRBV5-5	once	TRBJ1-1	CASSFGTGQTEAFF	TGTGCCAGCAGCTTCGGGACAGGACAGACTGAAGCTTTCTTT
TRBD2	TRBV6-2/TRBV6-3	-	TRBJ2-1	CASSFPPGTSGTNEQFF	TGTGCCAGCAGTTTTCCACCCGGGACTAGCGGGACCAATGAGCAGTTCTTC
TRBD2	TRBV4-1	-	TRBJ2-7	CASSHPKSGSLSYEQYF	TGCGCCAGCAGCCACCCCAAGAGCGGGAGCCTCTCCTACGAGCAGTACTTC
-	TRBV24-1	-	TRBJ2-1	CATNGFPDYNEQFF	TGTGCCACCAACGGGTTCCCAGACTACAATGAGCAGTTCTTC
TRBD2	TRBV5-1	-	TRBJ2-3	CASSLSGGADTDTQYF	TGCGCCAGCAGCCTTAGCGGGGGGGCGGATACAGATACGCAGTATTTT
TRBD1	TRBV28	-	TRBJ1-2	CASSSGQGHYGYTF	TGTGCCAGCAGTTCGGGACAGGGTCACTATGGCTACACCTTC
TRBD1	TRBV15	-	TRBJ2-7	CATSRGPTGRYEQYF	TGTGCCACCAGCAGAGGTCCGACAGGGCGGTACGAGCAGTACTTC
TRBD1	TRBV4-2	-	TRBJ2-2	CASSQDTGGTGELFF	TGTGCCAGCAGCCAAGATACAGGGGGCACCGGGGAGCTGTTTTTT
TRBD2	TRBV10-3	-	TRBJ2-7	CAIKQAGSSYEQYF	TGTGCCATCAAACAAGCGGGATCCTCCTACGAGCAGTACTTC
TRBD2	TRBV4-3	-	TRBJ2-1	CASSQDRGGLAGRSSYNEQFF	TGCGCCAGCAGCCAAGACAGGGGGGGGCTAGCGGGACGATCCTCCTACAATGAGCAGTTCTTC